This T cell receptor (beta chain) was obtained from a study of cytomegalovirus exposure and HLA in healthy donors. Study-level points and caveats: Most likely, a cluster of highly shared sequence variants arose as a sequencing artifact. A later analysis linked a missense DCLRE1C variant to TCR beta V- and J-gene trimming. There were reportedly fewer N-insertions in an Asian-associated ancestry cluster than the approximately 600-donor mean, in a later analysis. Cytomegalovirus-associated TCR beta chains were listed, numbering 150 to 200.

In the PCR, 60 Vbeta and 13 Jbeta primers were used. Sequencing was performed with immunoSEQ multiplex PCR; in TCRdb, only in-frame clones are kept and a portion is missing. Among about 190,000 clones listed, 75% to 80% were seen once. This clone was picked up one time. Antigen specificity is unknown. This CDR3 region has 16 residues. CDR1 and CDR2 from the germline V gene are GTSNPN and SVGIG (reference sequence). Trimming took 0 bases from V and 4 from J, leaving 18 bases between them. The sequenced sample was PBMCs. The source of this sequence is a woman aged 30 to 39 in good health and CMV-seropositive. The chain has TRBV30 and TRBJ1-2, with unresolved D. CDR3 coding DNA: TGTGCCTGGAGTGTACTAGGAGGCGCCGGTTCCTATGGCTACACCTTC. Protein product: CAWSVLGGAGSYGYTF.